This TCR beta chain was recorded in a study of cytomegalovirus exposure and HLA in healthy donors. Study-wide points: The authors later found HLA-associated TCR beta chains more clonally expanded than equally common others. There was a cluster of highly shared sequence variants that was likely a sequencing artifact. From TCR beta sequences, most subjects' HLA-A and HLA-B alleles were reportedly predicted accurately.

Comment on this clone: Antigen unknown.

Nominally healthy donors provided the samples, though records likely missed some immune exposures. The germline V gene has CDR1 LGHNA and CDR2 YNFKEQ. The CDR3 runs 17 residues. Trimming stripped 1 base from V and 1 base from J, with 15 bases between. The study ran its PCR with 60 Vbeta and 13 Jbeta primers. The protocol was immunoSEQ multiplex PCR, while the TCRdb copy is restricted to in-frame clones and leaves out a portion. The table has 200,000 to 250,000 clones, 80% to 90% seen once. Sequencing was done on a sample of PBMCs. The sequence came from a woman in her late teens or twenties in good health and CMV-seronegative. The chain couples TRBV4-2 to TRBJ2-3, with D tentatively TRBD2 (6 bases). DNA of the CDR3: TGTGCCAGCAGCCAAGTTGGTCGGCGGGGTGGCACAGATACGCAGTATTTT. Its protein product is CASSQVGRRGGTDTQYF.